The clone carrying this TCR delta chain is classed as large (0.1 to 1%). TCRdb re-called the RT-PCR reads with CATT. The table lists about 1,700 delta-chain clones, less than 5.5% of them singletons. The V segment lost 0 bases and the J segment 0 bases; nucleotides outside the gene matches: 8. Germline V gene data show CDR1 as GEAIGNYY and CDR2 as EKD. CDR3 size: 18 residues. The data stem from a study of gamma-delta T cells after stem cell transplantation. Sequencing used gamma-delta T cells. The receptor was derived from a human donor. It is not recorded whose cells these are; they may come from a transplant donor. The gene calls are TRDV2 and TRDJ1; TRDD3 matches at 11 bases. In nucleotides, the CDR3 is TGTGCCTGTGACACCGTACTGGGGGATAGAAAGTACACCGATAAACTCATCTTT. It codes for CACDTVLGDRKYTDKLIF.